This TCR beta chain was sequenced during a study of blood T cell repertoires in COVID-19. About the research overall: Researchers got acute and convalescent COVID-19 samples from the United States, Italy and Spain. The analysed material was cDNA or gDNA that came from T cells, B-cell-depleted T cells, or PBMCs.

The V and J ends lost 5 bases and 0 bases respectively, with 8 bases between them. In germline, CDR1 is SEHNR, CDR2 FQNEAQ (reference sequence). This CDR3 has 15 amino acids. Per the original data handling: Estimates of nucleated cell counts were drawn from the amplification of reference gene primers. Clones were read by immunoSEQ multiplex PCR, and TCRdb kept only the in-frame ones, dropping some. V, J and clone size reflect that table, while D and trimming were determined from the DNA. This table has about 89,000 clones, around 90% appearing once. The sequence was obtained from a human donor with active COVID-19. The donor label of this sample is uncertain. The sequencing input was peripheral blood. The rearrangement joins TRBV7-9 to TRBJ2-6; no reliable D call. This CDR3 is CASSPSVSGANVLTF. CDR3 bases: TGTGCCAGCAGCCCGTCCGTCTCTGGGGCCAACGTCCTGACTTTC.